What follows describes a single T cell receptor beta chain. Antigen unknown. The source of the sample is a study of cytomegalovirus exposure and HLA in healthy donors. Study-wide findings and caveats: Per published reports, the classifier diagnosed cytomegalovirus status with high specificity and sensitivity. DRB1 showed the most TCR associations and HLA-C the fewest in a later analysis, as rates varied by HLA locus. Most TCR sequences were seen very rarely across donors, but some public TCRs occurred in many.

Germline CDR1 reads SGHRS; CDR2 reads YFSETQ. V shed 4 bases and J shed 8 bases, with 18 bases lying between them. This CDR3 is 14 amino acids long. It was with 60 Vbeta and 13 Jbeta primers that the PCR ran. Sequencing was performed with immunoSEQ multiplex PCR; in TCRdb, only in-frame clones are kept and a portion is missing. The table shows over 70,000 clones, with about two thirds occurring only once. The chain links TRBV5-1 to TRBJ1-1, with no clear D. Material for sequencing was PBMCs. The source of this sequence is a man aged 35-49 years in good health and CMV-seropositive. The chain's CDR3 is CASSPGIRGNEAFF. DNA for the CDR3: TGCGCCAGCAGCCCTGGGATTCGAGGGAACGAAGCTTTCTTT.